This paragraph reports one TCR beta chain. V shed 2 bases, J shed 7 bases, and the junction held 0 bases outside the gene matches. Germline-derived CDR1 and CDR2 are MNHNY and SVGAGI (reference sequence). The CDR3 covers 13 residues. The sample originates from a study of preoperative IRX-2 immunotherapy in early breast cancer. Assay used: immunoSEQ multiplex PCR; TCRdb lists only in-frame clones, some missing. The data hold 55,000 to 70,000 clones, with roughly 94% observed a single time. As for treatment: preoperative locoregional IRX-2 cytokine immunotherapy. Sampling was conducted from a patient treated with IRX-2 immunotherapy. V and J are TRBV6-6 and TRBJ1-2, with 11 bases matching TRBD1. This TCR derives from a human donor with breast cancer. Here the CDR3 reads CASSYGTGGGYTF. The CDR3, as DNA: TGTGCCAGCAGTTACGGGACAGGGGGTGGCTACACCTTC.